The 12 T cell receptor beta chains presented below share a single source sample, sequenced in a study of beta chain features in type 1 diabetes. Since all of the isolated RNA was reverse transcribed, expressed TCRB transcripts were what got sequenced. Using immunoSEQ multiplex PCR, the repertoire was profiled, and TCRdb retains in-frame clones only, with some absent. The sample lists a few hundred thousand clones; over 8.5% were seen once. Broader study findings: TCRB CDR3 length was moderately but significantly reduced in all four CD4+ subsets of Type 1 diabetes patients.

Their antigen targets remain unknown. What was sequenced was central memory CD4+ T cells from blood. These receptors all come from a man aged 25 to 40 with type 1 diabetes.

This clone has only a few counts. The chain has TRBV7-2 and TRBJ1-4; TRBD1 matches 8 bases. With 5 bases clipped from V and 8 bases from J, the junction kept 13 bases outside the gene matches. Germline-derived CDR1 and CDR2 are SGHTA and FQGNSA. The CDR3 runs 16 residues. The CDR3 here is CASSRRTGFIGEKLFF. The CDR3 DNA reads as TGTGCCAGCAGCCGGAGGACAGGGTTCATTGGAGAAAAACTGTTTTTT.

In the case of this clone: An end of the junction does not agree with germline; a read error may underlie this. The genes are TRBV15 and TRBJ2-7; TRBD1 matches at 7 bases. This CDR3 has 12 amino acids. CDR1 is LNHNV and CDR2 is YYDKDF in the germline V gene (reference sequence). CDR3 coding DNA: TGTGCCACCAGCAGAGATTTGGGACAGACGTCGTTC. Its translation is CATSRDLGQTSF.

Only a few counts were recorded for this clone. The chain links TRBV29-1 to TRBJ1-4; D gene unclear. This CDR3 comprises 15 residues. The germline CDR1 and CDR2 sequences are SQVTM and ANQGSEA. With 3 bases removed from V and 6 bases from J, the gap between germline ends came to 17 bases. The CDR3 bases are TGCAGCGTTGAGGCAGGAACCTATTATGATGAAAAACTGTTTTTT. Protein: CSVEAGTYYDEKLFF.

This clone was picked up a small number of times. The chain carries TRBV15 and TRBJ1-3, with D hard to call. V lost 0 bases and J lost 0, with 6 bases in between. Per the germline V gene, CDR1 is LNHNV and CDR2 is YYDKDF (reference sequence). This CDR3 contains 15 residues. As DNA, the CDR3 is TGTGCCACCAGCAGAGATTACAGCTCTGGAAACACCATATATTTT. Translated: CATSRDYSSGNTIYF.

The sample holds a few counts of this clone. The chain uses TRBV28 and TRBJ2-7, with D unresolved. The V gene lost 7 bases and the J gene lost 2 bases, with 18 bases spanning the gap. The CDR3 runs 15 residues. Germline loops: CDR1 MDHEN, CDR2 SYDVKM. CDR3 sequence reads: CASNPMAGETYEQYF. As DNA, the CDR3 is TGTGCCAGCAACCCAATGGCCGGAGAGACCTACGAGCAGTACTTC.

This clone has only a few counts. The chain uses TRBV28 and TRBJ1-1; D remains ambiguous. The CDR3 contains 11 residues. In germline, CDR1 is MDHEN, CDR2 SYDVKM. Trimming took 7 bases from V and 1 from J, leaving 4 bases between them. Here the CDR3 reads CASKRNTEAFF. The CDR3 DNA sequence: TGTGCCAGCAAGCGGAACACTGAAGCTTTCTTT.

The chain couples TRBV6-6 to TRBJ2-7, with 9 bases that match TRBD1. V was pared by 7 bases and J by 4 bases, with 8 bases of the junction left unmatched. CDR3 length equals 14 residues. Germline values: CDR1 MNHNY, CDR2 SVGAGI (reference sequence). CDR3 sequence: CASKTTGGGYEQYF. CDR3 nucleotides: TGTGCCAGCAAGACTACAGGGGGCGGGTACGAGCAGTACTTC.

The sample holds a few counts of this clone. This chain links TRBV30 with TRBJ2-2; TRBD2 aligns across 11 bases. The CDR3 is 16 residues long. The ends lost 3 bases at V and 0 bases at J; junction bases unmatched: 3. Germline V gene data show CDR1 as GTSNPN and CDR2 as SVGIG (reference sequence). CDR3 bases: TGTGCCTGGAGCCCTAGCGGGAGGACGAACACCGGGGAGCTGTTTTTT. It codes for CAWSPSGRTNTGELFF. Full variable domain (outside the CDR3, taken from reference TRBV30 and TRBJ2-2): SQTIHQWPATLVQPVGSPLSLECTVEGTSNPNLYWYRQAAGRGLQLLFYSVGIGQISSEVPQNLSASRPQDRQFILSSKKLLLSDSGFYLCAWSPSGRTNTGELFFGEGSRLTVL.

In this sample, this clone turned up a few times. The V gene is TRBV6-1, the J gene TRBJ2-7, with D tentatively TRBD2 (5 bases). CDR3 length: 11 residues. V shed 7 bases and J shed 7 bases, with 11 bases lying between them. The germline V gene encodes CDR1 MNHNS and CDR2 SASEGT. CDR3 sequence reads: CASKVASEQYF. The CDR3 nucleotides are TGTGCCAGCAAAGTAGCGAGTGAGCAGTACTTC.

The rearrangement joins TRBV2 to TRBJ2-2; TRBD2 matches at 9 bases. Germline loops: CDR1 SNHLY, CDR2 FYNNEI. Unmatched junction bases numbered 13, after V lost 7 bases and J lost 7 bases. The CDR3 consists of 16 residues. The CDR3 loop reads CASKKLAGAGGGELFF. The CDR3 DNA reads as TGTGCCAGCAAGAAATTAGCGGGAGCTGGGGGCGGGGAGCTGTTTTTT.

This clone was counted between two and nine times. Other DNA sequences in the sample encode the same CDR3. The V and J genes are TRBV7-2 and TRBJ1-5; D ambiguous. V was shortened by 3 bases and J by 3 bases, with 6 bases between the two germline ends. CDR1 and CDR2 (germline): SGHTA, FQGNSA. This CDR3 has 13 amino acids. The DNA for the CDR3 is TGTGCCAGCAGCTTGGAGGTCAATCAGCCCCAGCATTTT. It encodes CASSLEVNQPQHF.

This rearrangement joins TRBV18 to TRBJ2-4; no clear D. This CDR3 comprises 14 residues. Germline CDR1 and CDR2: KGHSH and LQKENI. The V end was cut by 3 bases, the J end by 0 bases, with 6 bases between. Here the CDR3 DNA reads TGTGCCAGCTCACCTTCTCAAGCCAAAAACATTCAGTACTTC. This translates into CASSPSQAKNIQYF. Variable domain in full (rest from reference TRBV18 and TRBJ2-4): NAGVMQNPRHLVRRRGQEARLRCSPMKGHSHVYWYRQLPEEGLKFMVYLQKENIIDESGMPKERFSAEFPKEGPSILRIQQVVRGDSAAYFCASSPSQAKNIQYFGAGTRLSVL.